This T cell receptor (beta chain) was profiled in a study of vaccination effects on CD4 cells after COVID-19 (dated by TCRdb to 2021 to 2024). Describing the broader study: Post-vaccine samples across the study were collected a median of 72 days after the second dose, with a range of 14 to 241. Altogether, some ten COVID-19 convalescent patients and a few SARS-CoV-2-naive healthy vaccine recipients made up the full study. The Oncomine TCR Beta short-read assay on an Illumina iSeq 100 was used to sequence cultures from other donors in the study. SARS-CoV-2 spike-specific CD4+ TCR repertoires from before and after mRNA vaccination were compared in COVID-19 convalescent patients and in infection-naive vaccine recipients.

Library generation was performed with the immunoSEQ multiplex PCR assay. DNA from the cultured and isolated CD4+ T cells underwent TCR beta CDR3 sequencing. Per the original workflow: Non-productive TCR sequences were discarded, and reads were trimmed to the CDR3 region, with only CDR3s of 7 or more amino acids retained. Antigen-specific clonotypes were identified using the MANAFEST web app by comparison of expansion in peptide wells against reference cultures. Positive clones required FDR<0.05 expansion versus reference and all other wells, odds ratio above 5, and frequency above 0.1% in two replicate wells. Clonotypes significantly expanded in SARS-CoV-2 spike wells and in at least one common cold coronavirus spike condition were defined as cross-reactive. CDR3 similarity was assessed by Levenshtein distance using the stringdist R package, and unrooted trees were constructed with ape in R 3.6.1. Sourced from immuneACCESS, this table was stored by TCRdb with only in-frame sequences that have V and J called. A share of the clones is absent; for the studies checked, an unresolved V gene accounts for under half, and the remainder has no known explanation. The V and J calls and clone size are taken from that table; D and trimming were inferred from the DNA. In all, the sample holds approximately 83,000 clones, and 60% to 80% of those were seen once. The ten biggest clones cover over 0.95% of the sample.

Findings and caveats that apply to the study as a whole: The study was limited by a small number of convalescent patients, and early post-infection timepoints were lacking. In healthy vaccine recipients, vaccine-induced clones were almost all SARS-CoV-2 mono-reactive, with only 1 of 255 cross-reactive with common cold coronaviruses. At late post-vaccination timepoints, both infection-induced and vaccine-induced clones showed marked clonal contraction, consistent with waning T cell responses.

As to this clone: Its antigen is unknown. Base qualities are not at hand, and no much larger clone is one base apart.

V lost 4 bases and J lost 1 base; the stretch between them is 19 bases long. From the cysteine through the phenylalanine, the CDR3 covers 16 amino acids. The entry retains the CDR3 DNA only, 48 bases that are in frame from base 1. Sequences GTSNPN (CDR1) and SVGIG (CDR2) are obtained from the germline V gene (reference sequence). In the ViraFEST assay, PBMC were stimulated with viral peptide pools, and antigen-specific CD4+ T cell clonotypes were then identified by expansion using TCR sequencing. After less than 13 days of culture, CD4+ T cells were isolated with the EasySep CD4+ T cell isolation kit. Two doses of either the BNT162b2 or the mRNA-1273 mRNA SARS-CoV-2 vaccine were administered to participants. None of the healthy vaccine recipients had a prior SARS-CoV-2 infection, which was confirmed by nucleocapsid antibody tests that came back negative both before and after vaccination. Approximately 2 million PBMC per well were cultured in IMDM with 5% human AB serum, 10 IU/ml IL-2 and gentamicin, plus 10 ug/ml peptides. On days 3 and 7, half of the culture medium was replaced with fresh IL-2-containing medium. Unless noted otherwise, every peptide stimulation condition was grown in triplicate wells. Using Ficoll-Paque Plus gradient centrifugation, PBMC were separated from whole blood and then either used fresh or cryopreserved at -140C. The overlapping peptide pools covered the spike proteins of SARS-CoV-2 as well as those of the common cold coronaviruses HCoV-NL63, HCoV-OC43 and HCoV-229E. Genomic DNA was extracted from cultured CD4+ T cells with the QIAamp micro DNA kit.

Sample: CD4+ T cells from PBMCs cultured with HCoV-OC43 spike peptides, taken after COVID-19 vaccination. The sample's cell subset or site label is to be understood as: HCoV-OC43 spike overlapping peptide pool stimulation. This clonotype was obtained from a human donor who received a COVID-19 vaccine. The receptor chain draws on TRBV30 and TRBJ1-2; the D gene is not confidently resolved. Here is the DNA: TGTGCCTGGATACCGAAGGACGGCCGGATTAACTATGGCTACACCTTC. It codes for CAWIPKDGRINYGYTF.